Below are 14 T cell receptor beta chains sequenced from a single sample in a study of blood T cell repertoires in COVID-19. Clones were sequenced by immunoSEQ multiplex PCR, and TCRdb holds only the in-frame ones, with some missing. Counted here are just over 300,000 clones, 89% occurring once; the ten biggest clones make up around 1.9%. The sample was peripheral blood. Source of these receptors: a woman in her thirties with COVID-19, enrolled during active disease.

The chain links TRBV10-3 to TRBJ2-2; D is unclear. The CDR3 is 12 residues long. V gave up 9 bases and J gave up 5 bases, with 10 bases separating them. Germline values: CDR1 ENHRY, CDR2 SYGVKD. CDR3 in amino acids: CAMKAGTGELFF. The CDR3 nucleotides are TGTGCCATGAAGGCCGGGACCGGGGAGCTGTTTTTT.

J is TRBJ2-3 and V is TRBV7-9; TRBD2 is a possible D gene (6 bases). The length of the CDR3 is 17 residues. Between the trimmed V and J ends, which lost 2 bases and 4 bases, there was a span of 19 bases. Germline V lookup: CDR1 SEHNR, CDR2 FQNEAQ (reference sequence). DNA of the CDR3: TGTGCCAGCAGCTTATGGGACGGAGGGCCGAGGGCAGATACGCAGTATTTT. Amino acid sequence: CASSLWDGGPRADTQYF.

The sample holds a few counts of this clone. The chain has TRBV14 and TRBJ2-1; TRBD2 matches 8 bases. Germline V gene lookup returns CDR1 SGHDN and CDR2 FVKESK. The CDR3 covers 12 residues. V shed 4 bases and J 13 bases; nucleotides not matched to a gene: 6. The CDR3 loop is CASSPWTSSQFF. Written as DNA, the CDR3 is TGTGCCAGCAGCCCGTGGACTAGCTCCCAGTTCTTC.

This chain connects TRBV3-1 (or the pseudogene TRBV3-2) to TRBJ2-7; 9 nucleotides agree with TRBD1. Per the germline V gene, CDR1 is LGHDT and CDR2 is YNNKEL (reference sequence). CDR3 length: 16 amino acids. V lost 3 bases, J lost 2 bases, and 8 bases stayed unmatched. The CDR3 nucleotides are TGTGCCAGCAGCCAGGGCTTACAGGGGGCCCCCTACGAGCAGTACTTC. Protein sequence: CASSQGLQGAPYEQYF.

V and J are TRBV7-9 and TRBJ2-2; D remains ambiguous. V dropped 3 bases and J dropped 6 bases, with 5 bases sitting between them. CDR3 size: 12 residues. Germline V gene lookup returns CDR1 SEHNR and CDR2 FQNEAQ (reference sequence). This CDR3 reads CASSFSSGELFF. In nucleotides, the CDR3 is TGTGCCAGCAGCTTTTCTTCCGGGGAGCTGTTTTTT. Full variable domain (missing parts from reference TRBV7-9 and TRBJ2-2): DTGVSQNPRHKITKRGQNVTFRCDPISEHNRLYWYRQTLGQGPEFLTYFQNEAQLEKSRLLSDRFSAERPKGSFSTLEIQRTEQGDSAMYLCASSFSSGELFFGEGSRLTVL.

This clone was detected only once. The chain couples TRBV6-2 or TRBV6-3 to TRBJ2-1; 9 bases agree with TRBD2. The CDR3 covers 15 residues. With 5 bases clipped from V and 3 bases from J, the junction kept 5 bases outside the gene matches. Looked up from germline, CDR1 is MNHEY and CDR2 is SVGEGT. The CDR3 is CASSPLAGNYNEQFF. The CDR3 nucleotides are TGTGCCAGCAGTCCCCTAGCGGGAAACTACAATGAGCAGTTCTTC.

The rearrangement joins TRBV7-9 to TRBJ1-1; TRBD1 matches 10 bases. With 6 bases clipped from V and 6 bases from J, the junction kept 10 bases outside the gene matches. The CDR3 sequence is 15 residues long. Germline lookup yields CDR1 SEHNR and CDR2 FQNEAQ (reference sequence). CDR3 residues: CASSSDRGRKAEAFF. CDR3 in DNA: TGTGCCAGCAGTTCCGACAGGGGGCGAAAGGCTGAAGCTTTCTTT.

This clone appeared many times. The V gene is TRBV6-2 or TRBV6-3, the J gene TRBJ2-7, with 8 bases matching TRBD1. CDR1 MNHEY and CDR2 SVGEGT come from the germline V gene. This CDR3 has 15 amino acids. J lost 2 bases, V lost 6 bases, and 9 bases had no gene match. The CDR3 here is CASSQTGDSTYEQYF. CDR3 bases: TGTGCCAGCAGCCAGACAGGGGATAGCACCTACGAGCAGTACTTC.

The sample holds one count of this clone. CDR3 sequence (DNA): TGTGCCACCATGGGGGGGGCCGGCACAGATACGCAGTATTTT. The encoded protein is CATMGGAGTDTQYF. This chain links TRBV6-5 with TRBJ2-3, with TRBD2 as a possible D gene (7 bases). The germline gives CDR1 MNHEY, CDR2 SVGAGI. The CDR3 is 14 residues long. Between the trimmed V and J ends, which lost 10 bases and 1 base, there was a span of 15 bases.

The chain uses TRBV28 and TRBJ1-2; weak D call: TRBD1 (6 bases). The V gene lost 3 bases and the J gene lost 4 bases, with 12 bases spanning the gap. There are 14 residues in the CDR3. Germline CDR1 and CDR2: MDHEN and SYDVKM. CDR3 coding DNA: TGTGCCAGCAGTTTCGTGGACAGTTCCTATGGCTACACCTTC. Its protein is CASSFVDSSYGYTF.

CDR3 sequence (DNA): TGTGCCAGCAGCTTCCGACAGGGGAACACTGAAGCTTTCTTT. It yields the protein CASSFRQGNTEAFF. V gene TRBV7-2 combines with J gene TRBJ1-1; 7 bases map to TRBD1. The length of the CDR3 is 14 residues. Germline loops: CDR1 SGHTA, CDR2 FQGNSA. J was trimmed by 1 base and V by 3 bases; bases with no gene match: 2.

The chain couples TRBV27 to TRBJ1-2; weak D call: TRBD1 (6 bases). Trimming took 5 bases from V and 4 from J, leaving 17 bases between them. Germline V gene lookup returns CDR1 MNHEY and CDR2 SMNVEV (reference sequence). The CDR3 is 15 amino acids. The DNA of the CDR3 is TGTGCCAGCAGTCCATCGTGGGGGGGCGGCTATGGCTACACCTTC. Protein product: CASSPSWGGGYGYTF.

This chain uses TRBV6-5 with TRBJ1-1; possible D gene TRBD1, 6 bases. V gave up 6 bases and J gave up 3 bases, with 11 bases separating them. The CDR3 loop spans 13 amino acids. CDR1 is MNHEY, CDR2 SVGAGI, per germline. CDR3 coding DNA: TGTGCCAGCAGGGGTAGACAGGACACTGAAGCTTTCTTT. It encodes CASRGRQDTEAFF.

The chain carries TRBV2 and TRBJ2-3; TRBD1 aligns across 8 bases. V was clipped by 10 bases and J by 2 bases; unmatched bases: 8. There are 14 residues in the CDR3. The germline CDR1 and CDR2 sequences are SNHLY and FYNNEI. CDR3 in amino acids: CATSRGLFTDTQYF. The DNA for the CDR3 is TGTGCCACCTCCAGGGGGCTATTCACAGATACGCAGTATTTT.